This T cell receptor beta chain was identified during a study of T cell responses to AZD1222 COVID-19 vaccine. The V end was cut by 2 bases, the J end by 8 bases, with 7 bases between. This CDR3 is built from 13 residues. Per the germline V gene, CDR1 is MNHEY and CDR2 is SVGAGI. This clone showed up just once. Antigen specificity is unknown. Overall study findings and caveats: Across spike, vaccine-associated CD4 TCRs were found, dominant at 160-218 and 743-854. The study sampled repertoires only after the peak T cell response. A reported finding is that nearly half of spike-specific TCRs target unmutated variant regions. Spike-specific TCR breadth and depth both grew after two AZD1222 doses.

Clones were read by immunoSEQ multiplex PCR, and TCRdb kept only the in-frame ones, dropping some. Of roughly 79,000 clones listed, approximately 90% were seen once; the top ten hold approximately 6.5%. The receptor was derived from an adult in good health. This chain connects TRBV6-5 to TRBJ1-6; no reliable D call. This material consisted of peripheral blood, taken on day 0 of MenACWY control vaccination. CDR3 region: CASSYEGDSPLHF. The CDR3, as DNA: TGTGCCAGCAGTTACGAAGGAGATTCACCCCTCCACTTT.